Listed here is a single TCR beta chain. The CDR3 totals 12 residues. V was trimmed by 5 bases and J by 0 bases, leaving 8 bases between them. Germline CDR1 and CDR2: GTSNPN and SVGIG (reference sequence). Profiled with immunoSEQ multiplex PCR; TCRdb holds only in-frame clones, not every one. The data show about 200,000 clones, more than 60% seen once. This sample is part of a study of blood T cell repertoires in COVID-19. The chain recombines TRBV30 with TRBJ2-7; D gene uncertain. Specimen: peripheral blood. The clonotype comes from a man in his fifties or sixties who had recovered from COVID-19. The CDR3 DNA reads as TGTGCCTGGCGTCAGTTCTCCTACGAGCAGTACTTC. Amino acids: CAWRQFSYEQYF. The entire variable domain, with the rest obtained from reference TRBV30 and TRBJ2-7, is as follows: SQTIHQWPATLVQPVGSPLSLECTVEGTSNPNLYWYRQAAGRGLQLLFYSVGIGQISSEVPQNLSASRPQDRQFILSSKKLLLSDSGFYLCAWRQFSYEQYFGPGTRLTVT.